This T cell receptor (beta chain) was documented in a study of T cell responses to AZD1222 COVID-19 vaccine. Generated by immunoSEQ multiplex PCR, the TCRdb table keeps only in-frame clones and is missing some. The sample holds 120,000 or so clones, more than 85% seen once. The germline V gene encodes CDR1 LNHDA and CDR2 SQIVND (reference sequence). The CDR3 totals 13 residues. V lost 5 bases to trimming and J lost 0 bases, with 5 bases between them. The gene calls are TRBV19 and TRBJ1-5; no clear D. The sequence came from an adult who received the AZD1222 COVID-19 vaccine. This material consisted of peripheral blood, taken 28 days after the second AZD1222 dose. The chain's CDR3 is CASSGNSNQPQHF. DNA of the CDR3: TGTGCCAGTAGTGGGAATAGCAATCAGCCCCAGCATTTT.